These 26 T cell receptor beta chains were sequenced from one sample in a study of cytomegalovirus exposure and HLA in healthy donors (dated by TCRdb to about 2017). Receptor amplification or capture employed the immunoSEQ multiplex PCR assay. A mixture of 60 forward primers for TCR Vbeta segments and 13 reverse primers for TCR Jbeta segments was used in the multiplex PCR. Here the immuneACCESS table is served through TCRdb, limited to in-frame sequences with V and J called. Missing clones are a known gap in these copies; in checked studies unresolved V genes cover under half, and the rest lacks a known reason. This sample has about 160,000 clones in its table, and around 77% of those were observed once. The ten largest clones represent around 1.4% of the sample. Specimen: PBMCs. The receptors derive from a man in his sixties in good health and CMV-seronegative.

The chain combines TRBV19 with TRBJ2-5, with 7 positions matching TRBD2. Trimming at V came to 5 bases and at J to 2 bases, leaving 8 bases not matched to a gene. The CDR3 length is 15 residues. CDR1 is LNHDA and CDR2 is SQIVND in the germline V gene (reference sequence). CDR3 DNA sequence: TGTGCCAGTAGTGCGCTAACTAGCGTACAAGAGACCCAGTACTTC. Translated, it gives CASSALTSVQETQYF.

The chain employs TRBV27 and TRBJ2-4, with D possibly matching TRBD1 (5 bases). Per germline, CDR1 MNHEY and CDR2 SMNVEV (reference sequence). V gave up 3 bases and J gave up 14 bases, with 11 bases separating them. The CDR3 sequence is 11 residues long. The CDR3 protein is CASSFDSVEYF. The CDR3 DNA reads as TGTGCCAGCAGTTTTGACAGCGTTGAGTACTTC.

CDR3 sequence reads: CASSRQGAREQYF. DNA of the CDR3: TGTGCCAGCAGCCGACAGGGGGCAAGGGAGCAGTACTTC. The chain is built from TRBV6-5 and TRBJ2-7; 10 bases agree with TRBD1. Germline CDR1 reads MNHEY; CDR2 reads SVGAGI. This CDR3 region has 13 residues. The J segment lost 7 bases and the V segment lost 6 bases, leaving 6 bases of the junction unmatched.

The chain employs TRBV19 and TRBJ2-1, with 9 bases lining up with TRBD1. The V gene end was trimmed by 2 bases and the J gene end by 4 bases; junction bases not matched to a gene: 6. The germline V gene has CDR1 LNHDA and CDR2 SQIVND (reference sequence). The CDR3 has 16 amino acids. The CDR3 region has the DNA TGTGCCAGTAGTATATACCGGACAGGGGCGTACAATGAGCAGTTCTTC. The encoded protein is CASSIYRTGAYNEQFF.

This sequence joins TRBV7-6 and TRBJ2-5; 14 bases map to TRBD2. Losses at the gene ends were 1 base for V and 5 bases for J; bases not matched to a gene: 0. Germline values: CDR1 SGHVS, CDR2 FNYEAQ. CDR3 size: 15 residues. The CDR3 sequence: CASSLGLAGGETQYF. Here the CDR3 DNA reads TGTGCCAGCAGCTTAGGACTAGCGGGAGGGGAGACCCAGTACTTC.

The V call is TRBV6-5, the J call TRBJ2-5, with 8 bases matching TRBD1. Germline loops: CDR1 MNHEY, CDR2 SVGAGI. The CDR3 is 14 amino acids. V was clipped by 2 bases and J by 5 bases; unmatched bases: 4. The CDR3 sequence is CASSYQGAGETQYF. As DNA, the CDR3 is TGTGCCAGCAGTTACCAGGGGGCAGGGGAGACCCAGTACTTC.

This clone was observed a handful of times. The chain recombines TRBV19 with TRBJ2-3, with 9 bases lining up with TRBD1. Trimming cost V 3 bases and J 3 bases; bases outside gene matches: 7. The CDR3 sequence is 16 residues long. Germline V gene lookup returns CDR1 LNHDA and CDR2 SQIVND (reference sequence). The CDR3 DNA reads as TGTGCCAGTAGTATGCCCCCGGACAGGGGAACAGATACGCAGTATTTT. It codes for CASSMPPDRGTDTQYF.

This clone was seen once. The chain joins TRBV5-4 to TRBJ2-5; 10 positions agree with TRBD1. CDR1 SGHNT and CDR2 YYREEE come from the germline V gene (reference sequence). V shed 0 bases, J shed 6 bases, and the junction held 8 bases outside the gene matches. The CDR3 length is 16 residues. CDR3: CASSLDRTGGLQTQYF. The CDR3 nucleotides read TGTGCCAGCAGCTTGGATCGGACAGGGGGATTGCAGACCCAGTACTTC.

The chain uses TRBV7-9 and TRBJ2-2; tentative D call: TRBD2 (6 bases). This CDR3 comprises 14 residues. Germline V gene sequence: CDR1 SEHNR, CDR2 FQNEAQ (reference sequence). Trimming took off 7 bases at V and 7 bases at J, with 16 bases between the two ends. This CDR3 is CASTKRAGRGELFF. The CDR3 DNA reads TGTGCCAGCACCAAACGCGCGGGACGCGGGGAGCTGTTTTTT.

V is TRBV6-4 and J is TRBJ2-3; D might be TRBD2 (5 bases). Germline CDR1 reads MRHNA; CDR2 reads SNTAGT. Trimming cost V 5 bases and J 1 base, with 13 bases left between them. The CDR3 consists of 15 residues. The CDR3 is CASSQGLARTDTQYF. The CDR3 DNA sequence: TGTGCCAGCAGTCAAGGACTCGCACGCACAGATACGCAGTATTTT.

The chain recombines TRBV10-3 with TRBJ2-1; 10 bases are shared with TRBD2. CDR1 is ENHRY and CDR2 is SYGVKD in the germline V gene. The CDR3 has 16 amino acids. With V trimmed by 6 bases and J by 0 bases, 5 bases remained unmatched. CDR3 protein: CAIRASGGASYNEQFF. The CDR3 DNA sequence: TGTGCCATCAGGGCAAGCGGGGGGGCCTCCTACAATGAGCAGTTCTTC.

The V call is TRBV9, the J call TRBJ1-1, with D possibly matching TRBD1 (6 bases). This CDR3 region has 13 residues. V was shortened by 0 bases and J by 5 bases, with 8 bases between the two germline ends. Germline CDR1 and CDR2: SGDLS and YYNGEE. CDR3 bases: TGTGCCAGCAGCGTAGCCCAGGGGACTGAAGCTTTCTTT. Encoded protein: CASSVAQGTEAFF.

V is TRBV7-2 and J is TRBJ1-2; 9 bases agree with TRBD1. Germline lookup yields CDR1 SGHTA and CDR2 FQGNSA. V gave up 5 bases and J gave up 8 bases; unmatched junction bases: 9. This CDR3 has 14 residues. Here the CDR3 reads CASSPIRTGEGYTF. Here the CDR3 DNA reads TGTGCCAGCAGCCCAATACGGACAGGGGAAGGCTACACCTTC. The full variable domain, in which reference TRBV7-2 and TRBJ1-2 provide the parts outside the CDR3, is GAGVSQSPSNKVTEKGKDVELRCDPISGHTALYWYRQSLGQGLEFLIYFQGNSAPDKSGLPSDRFSAERTGGSVSTLTIQRTQQEDSAVYLCASSPIRTGEGYTFGSGTRLTVV.

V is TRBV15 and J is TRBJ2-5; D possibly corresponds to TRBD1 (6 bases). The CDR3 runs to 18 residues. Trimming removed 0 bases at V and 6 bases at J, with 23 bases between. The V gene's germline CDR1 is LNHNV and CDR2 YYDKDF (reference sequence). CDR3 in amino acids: CATSREQGSLMGDQTQYF. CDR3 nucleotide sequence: TGTGCCACCAGCAGAGAACAGGGATCGCTCATGGGCGACCAGACCCAGTACTTC.

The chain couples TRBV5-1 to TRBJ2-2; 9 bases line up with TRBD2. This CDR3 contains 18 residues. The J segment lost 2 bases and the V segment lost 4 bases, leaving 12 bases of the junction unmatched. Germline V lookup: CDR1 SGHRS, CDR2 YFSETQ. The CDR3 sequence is CASSPSSPTSGNTGELFF. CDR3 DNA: TGCGCCAGCAGCCCCAGCAGTCCGACTAGCGGTAACACCGGGGAGCTGTTTTTT.

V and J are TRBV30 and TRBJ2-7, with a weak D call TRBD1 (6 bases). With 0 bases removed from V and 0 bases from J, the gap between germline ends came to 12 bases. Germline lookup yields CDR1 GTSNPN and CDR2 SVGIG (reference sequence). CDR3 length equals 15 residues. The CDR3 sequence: CAWSVARGYSYEQYF. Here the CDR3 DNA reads TGTGCCTGGAGTGTTGCCAGGGGATACTCCTACGAGCAGTACTTC. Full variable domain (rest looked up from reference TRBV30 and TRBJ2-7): SQTIHQWPATLVQPVGSPLSLECTVEGTSNPNLYWYRQAAGRGLQLLFYSVGIGQISSEVPQNLSASRPQDRQFILSSKKLLLSDSGFYLCAWSVARGYSYEQYFGPGTRLTVT.

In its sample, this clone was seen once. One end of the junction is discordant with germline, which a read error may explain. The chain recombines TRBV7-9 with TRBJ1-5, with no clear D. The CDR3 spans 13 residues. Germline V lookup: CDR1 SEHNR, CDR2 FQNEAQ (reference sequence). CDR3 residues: CSSSSNSNQPQHF. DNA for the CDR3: TGTTCCAGCAGCTCAAATAGCAATCAGCCCCAGCATTTT.

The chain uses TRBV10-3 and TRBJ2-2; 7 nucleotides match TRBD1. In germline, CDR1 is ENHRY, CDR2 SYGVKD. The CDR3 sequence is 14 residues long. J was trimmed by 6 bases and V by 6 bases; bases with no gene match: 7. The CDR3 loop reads CAIRGIGGAGELFF. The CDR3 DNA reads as TGTGCCATCAGGGGGATAGGGGGCGCCGGGGAGCTGTTTTTT.

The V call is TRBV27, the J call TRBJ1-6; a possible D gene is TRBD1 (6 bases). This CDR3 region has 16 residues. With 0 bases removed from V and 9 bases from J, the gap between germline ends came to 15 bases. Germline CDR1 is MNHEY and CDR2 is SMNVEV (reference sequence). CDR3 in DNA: TGTGCCAGCAGTTTATCGGGGGTTGGGGGCGGTTCACCCCTCCACTTT. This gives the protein CASSLSGVGGGSPLHF.

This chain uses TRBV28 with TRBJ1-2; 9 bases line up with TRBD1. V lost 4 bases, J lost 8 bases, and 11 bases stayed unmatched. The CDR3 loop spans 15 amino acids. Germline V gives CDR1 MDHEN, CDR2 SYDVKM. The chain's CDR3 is CASSYPDRGGGGYTF. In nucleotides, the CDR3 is TGTGCCAGCAGTTACCCGGACAGGGGAGGCGGAGGCTACACCTTC.

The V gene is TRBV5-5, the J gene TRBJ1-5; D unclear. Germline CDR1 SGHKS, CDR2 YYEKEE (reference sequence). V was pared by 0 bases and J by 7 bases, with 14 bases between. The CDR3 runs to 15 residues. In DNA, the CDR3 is TGTGCCAGCAGCTTGGATGTGGGAGGAGAACAGCCCCAGCATTTT. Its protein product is CASSLDVGGEQPQHF.

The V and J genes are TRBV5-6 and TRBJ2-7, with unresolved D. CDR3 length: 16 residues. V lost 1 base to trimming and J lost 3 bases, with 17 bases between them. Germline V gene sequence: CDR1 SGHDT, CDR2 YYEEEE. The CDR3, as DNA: TGTGCCAGCAGCTTGCGGTTTGGCAGTCCGGGCTACGAGCAGTACTTC. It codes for CASSLRFGSPGYEQYF.

DNA for the CDR3: TGTGCCAGCAGTTCCCCTAGCCTATCCTACGAGCAGTACTTC. Amino acid sequence: CASSSPSLSYEQYF. V is TRBV27 and J is TRBJ2-7; D is perhaps TRBD2 (5 bases). The V end was cut by 4 bases, the J end by 1 base, with 11 bases between. The CDR3 spans 14 residues. Germline assignment: CDR1 MNHEY and CDR2 SMNVEV (reference sequence).

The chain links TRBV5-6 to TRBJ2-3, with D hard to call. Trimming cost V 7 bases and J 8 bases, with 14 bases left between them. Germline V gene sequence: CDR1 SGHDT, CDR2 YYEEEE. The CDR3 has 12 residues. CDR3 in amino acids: CASLLTGGTQYF. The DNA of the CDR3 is TGTGCCAGCCTACTGACGGGTGGTACGCAGTATTTT.

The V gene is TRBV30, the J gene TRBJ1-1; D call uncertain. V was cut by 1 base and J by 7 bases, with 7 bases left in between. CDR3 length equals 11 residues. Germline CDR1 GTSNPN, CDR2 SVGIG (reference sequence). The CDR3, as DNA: TGTGCCTGGAGTGGGGCCGGTGAAGCTTTCTTT. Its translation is CAWSGAGEAFF.

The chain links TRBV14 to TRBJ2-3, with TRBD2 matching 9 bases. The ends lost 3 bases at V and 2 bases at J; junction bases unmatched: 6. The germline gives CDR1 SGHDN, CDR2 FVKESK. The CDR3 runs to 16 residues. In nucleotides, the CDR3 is TGTGCCAGCAGCCACCGTAGCGGGGGCCCCACAGATACGCAGTATTTT. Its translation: CASSHRSGGPTDTQYF.